This T cell receptor (beta chain) was observed in a study of Ad26.COV2.S vaccination and SARS-CoV-2 variants. For the study at large: The donor belonged to the COV1001 Ad26.COV2.S trial arm.

Only in-frame clones appear in the TCRdb table, and some are missing; sequencing was by immunoSEQ multiplex PCR. The table has hundreds of thousands of clones, roughly 80% seen once. The CDR3 has 15 residues. CDR1 and CDR2 (germline): LGHNA, YSLEER. Trimming took off 0 bases at V and 2 bases at J, with 11 bases between the two ends. Documented treatment: roughly 19 received Ad26.COV2.S at low or high dose, single or two shots; about five received placebo; per-sample allocation not given. Sampling was done on day 63 after the first vaccine or placebo injection. This chain links TRBV4-3 with TRBJ2-7; D is undetermined. This receptor was taken from a person between 18 and 59 years old who received the Ad26.COV2.S COVID-19 vaccine or a placebo. This specimen was peripheral blood, taken in a trial of Ad26.COV2.S vaccine versus placebo. The CDR3 sequence is CASSQDTRSTYEQYF. For the CDR3, the DNA is TGCGCCAGCAGCCAAGACACACGGAGCACCTACGAGCAGTACTTC.